This TCR beta chain is from a study of CD8 T cells in ankylosing spondylitis (dated by TCRdb to between 2016 and 2019). Regarding the complete study: The study set out to find disease-linked TCR variants by profiling T cell receptor beta repertoires in ankylosing spondylitis patients and healthy donors. The full study cohort comprised 20 to 25 ankylosing spondylitis patients and approximately 100 healthy donors. Peripheral blood was sampled, and synovial fluid was additionally collected from ankylosing spondylitis patients. Study-level results and caveats: A TCR beta motif of several highly homologous amino acid variants appeared characteristic of blood from ankylosing spondylitis patients. The disease-linked clones were reported as significantly enriched in matched synovial fluid samples from ankylosing spondylitis patients. Some motif variants were previously reported in synovial fluid and blood of reactive arthritis patients, suggesting common disease-initiation mechanisms. A CD8+ phenotype was shown by the disease-linked clones, which were found at relatively low frequencies in peripheral blood.

The CDR3, from cysteine to phenylalanine, totals 14 residues. The read is trimmed to its CDR3 DNA, 42 bases read in frame from base 1. Sequences MNHNS (CDR1) and SASEGT (CDR2) are obtained from the germline V gene. Cut back by 7 bases and 3 bases, the V and J ends lie 16 bases apart. This clonotype was picked up a small number of times. What this receptor recognizes is not known. Qualities for individual bases were not recorded, and no much larger clone is one base off. Sequenced on an Illumina HiSeq 2500. Quantitative 5'-RACE with molecular barcodes was the method used to prepare the TCR beta libraries. Processing in the source paper ran as follows. A new computational method, built on a probabilistic model of VDJ rearrangement, was used to identify disease-linked TCR variants. TCRdb trimmed public reads at Q25 via fastp, called clones via MiXCR and kept in-frame beta chains. CDR3 protein duplicates are merged, each entry listing the most common genes and DNA. What appears here as the V and J calls and clone size reflects TCRdb's work, not the paper's. The sample includes 700,000 to 850,000 distinct CDR3 sequences, with roughly 12% observed a single time. The ten largest clones take up approximately 0.51% of the sample.

Sequences were obtained from blood, either unsorted or a sorted T cell fraction (not recorded which). The TCR comes from a male donor with ankylosing spondylitis. The chain was built from TRBV6-1 and TRBJ2-7; the D segment may tentatively be TRBD1 or TRBD2, each giving 9 matched bases. The base sequence is TGTGCCAGCACTAGCGGGACAGGGTTCTACGAGCAGTACTTC. This codes for CASTSGTGFYEQYF.